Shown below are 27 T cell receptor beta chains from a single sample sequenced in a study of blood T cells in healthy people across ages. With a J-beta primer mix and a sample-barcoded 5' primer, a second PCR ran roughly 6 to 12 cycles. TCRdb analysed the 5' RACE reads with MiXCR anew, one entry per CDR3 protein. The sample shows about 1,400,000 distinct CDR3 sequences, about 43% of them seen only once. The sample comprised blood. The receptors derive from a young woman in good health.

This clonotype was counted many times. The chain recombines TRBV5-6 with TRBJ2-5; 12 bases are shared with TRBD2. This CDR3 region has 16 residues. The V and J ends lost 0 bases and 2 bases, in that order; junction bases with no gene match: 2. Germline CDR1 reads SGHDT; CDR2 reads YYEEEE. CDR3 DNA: TGTGCCAGCAGCTTGGGACTAGCGGGGGTACAAGAGACCCAGTACTTC. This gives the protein CASSLGLAGVQETQYF.

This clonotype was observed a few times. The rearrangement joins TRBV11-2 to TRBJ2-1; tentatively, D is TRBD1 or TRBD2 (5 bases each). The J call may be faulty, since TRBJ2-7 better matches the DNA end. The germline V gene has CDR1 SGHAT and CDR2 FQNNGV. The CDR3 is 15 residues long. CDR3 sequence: CASSLALGTYNEQYF. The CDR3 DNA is TGTGCCAGCAGCTTAGCACTAGGGACCTACAATGAGCAGTACTTC.

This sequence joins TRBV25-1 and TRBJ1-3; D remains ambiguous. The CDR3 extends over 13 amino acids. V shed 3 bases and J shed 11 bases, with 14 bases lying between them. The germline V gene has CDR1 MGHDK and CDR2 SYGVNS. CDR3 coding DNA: TGTGCCAGCAGTGAGTCAGGACGTGGGCCCATATATTTT. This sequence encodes CASSESGRGPIYF.

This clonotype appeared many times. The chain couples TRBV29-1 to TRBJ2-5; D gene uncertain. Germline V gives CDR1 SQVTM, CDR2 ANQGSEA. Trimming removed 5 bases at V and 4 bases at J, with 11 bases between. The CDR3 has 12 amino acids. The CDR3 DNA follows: TGCAGCGTTCTGAAGCGTTTAGAGACCCAGTACTTC. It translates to CSVLKRLETQYF.

Written as DNA, the CDR3 is TGTGCCATCAGTGGGTCGAAGGTGCTGGCGCTATCCGATACGCAGTATTTT. Translation: CAISGSKVLALSDTQYF. This chain uses TRBV10-3 with TRBJ2-3; D is uncertain. Trimming left V 4 bases short and J 6 bases short, with 23 bases between. In germline, CDR1 is ENHRY, CDR2 SYGVKD. The CDR3 has 17 amino acids.

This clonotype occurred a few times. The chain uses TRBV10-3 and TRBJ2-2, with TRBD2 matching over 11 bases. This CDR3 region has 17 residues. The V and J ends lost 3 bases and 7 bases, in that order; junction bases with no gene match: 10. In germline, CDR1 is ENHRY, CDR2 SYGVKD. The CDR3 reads CAISDQTSGRRGGELFF. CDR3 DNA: TGTGCCATCAGTGATCAAACTAGCGGGAGAAGGGGCGGGGAGCTGTTTTTT.

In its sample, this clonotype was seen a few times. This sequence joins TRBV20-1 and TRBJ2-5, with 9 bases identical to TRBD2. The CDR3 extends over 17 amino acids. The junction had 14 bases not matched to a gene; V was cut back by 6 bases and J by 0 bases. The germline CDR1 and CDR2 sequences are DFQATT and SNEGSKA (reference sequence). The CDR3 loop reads CSARRLAGMGYQETQYF. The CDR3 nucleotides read TGCAGTGCCAGGAGGCTAGCGGGGATGGGGTACCAAGAGACCCAGTACTTC.

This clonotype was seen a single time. CDR3 nucleotide sequence: TGTGCCAGCAGCTGGGGCCGGTTCGGGAGCTCCTACGAGCAGTACTTC. Its protein product is CASSWGRFGSSYEQYF. The rearrangement uses TRBV11-2 and TRBJ2-7; maybe TRBD2 (6 bases). The germline gives CDR1 SGHAT, CDR2 FQNNGV. This CDR3 has 16 amino acids. V was trimmed by 4 bases and J by 0 bases, leaving 16 bases between them.

This CDR3 reads CSAMGPSPTGELFF. DNA of the CDR3: TGCAGTGCTATGGGACCCTCGCCTACCGGGGAGCTGTTTTTT. The chain joins TRBV20-1 to TRBJ2-2, with D perhaps given as TRBD1 or TRBD2 (5 bases each). Germline-derived CDR1 and CDR2 are DFQATT and SNEGSKA (reference sequence). V was cut by 4 bases and J by 5 bases, with 14 bases left in between. The CDR3 has 14 residues.

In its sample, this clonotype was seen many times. CDR3: CASSGTVSYEQYF. CDR3 coding DNA: TGTGCCAGCAGTGGGACAGTTTCCTACGAGCAGTACTTC. The chain links TRBV18 to TRBJ2-7, with 7 bases lining up with TRBD1. The CDR3 runs 13 residues. CDR1 and CDR2 (germline): KGHSH, LQKENI. V was pared by 8 bases and J by 1 base, with 5 bases of the junction left unmatched.

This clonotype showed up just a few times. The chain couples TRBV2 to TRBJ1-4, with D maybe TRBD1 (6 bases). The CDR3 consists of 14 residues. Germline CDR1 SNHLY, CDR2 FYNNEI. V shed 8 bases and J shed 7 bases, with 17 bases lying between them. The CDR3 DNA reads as TGTGCCAGCGTCAGAGGACAGAATAGTGAAAAACTGTTTTTT. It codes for CASVRGQNSEKLFF.

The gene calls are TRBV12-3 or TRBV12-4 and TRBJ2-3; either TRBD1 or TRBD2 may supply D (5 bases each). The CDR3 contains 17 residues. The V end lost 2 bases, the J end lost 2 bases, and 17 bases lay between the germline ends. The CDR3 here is CASSLIGWGPDTDTQYF. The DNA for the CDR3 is TGTGCCAGCAGTTTAATAGGTTGGGGACCCGACACAGATACGCAGTATTTT.

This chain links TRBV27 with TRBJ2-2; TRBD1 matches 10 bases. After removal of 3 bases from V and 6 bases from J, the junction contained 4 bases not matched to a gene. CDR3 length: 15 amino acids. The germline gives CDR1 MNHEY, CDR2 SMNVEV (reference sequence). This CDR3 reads CASSFPGTGAGELFF. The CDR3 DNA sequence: TGTGCCAGCAGTTTTCCCGGGACAGGGGCCGGGGAGCTGTTTTTT.

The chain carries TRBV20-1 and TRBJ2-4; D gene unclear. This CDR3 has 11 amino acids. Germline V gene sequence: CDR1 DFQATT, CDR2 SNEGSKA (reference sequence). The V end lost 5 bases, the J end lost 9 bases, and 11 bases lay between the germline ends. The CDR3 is CSAWAGSIQYF. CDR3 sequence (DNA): TGCAGTGCTTGGGCAGGTTCCATTCAGTACTTC.

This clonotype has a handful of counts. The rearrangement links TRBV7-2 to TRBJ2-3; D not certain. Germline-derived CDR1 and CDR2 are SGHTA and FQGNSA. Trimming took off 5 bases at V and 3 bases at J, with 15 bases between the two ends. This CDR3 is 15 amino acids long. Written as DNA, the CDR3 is TGTGCCAGCAGCCCGCCTAAGGTGGTAACAGATACGCAGTATTTT. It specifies CASSPPKVVTDTQYF.

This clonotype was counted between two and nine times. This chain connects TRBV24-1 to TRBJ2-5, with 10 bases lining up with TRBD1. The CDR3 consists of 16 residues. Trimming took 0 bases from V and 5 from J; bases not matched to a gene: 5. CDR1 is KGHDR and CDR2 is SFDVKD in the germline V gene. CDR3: CATSDLRQGAGETQYF. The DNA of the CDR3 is TGTGCCACCAGTGATTTGAGACAGGGGGCGGGGGAGACCCAGTACTTC.

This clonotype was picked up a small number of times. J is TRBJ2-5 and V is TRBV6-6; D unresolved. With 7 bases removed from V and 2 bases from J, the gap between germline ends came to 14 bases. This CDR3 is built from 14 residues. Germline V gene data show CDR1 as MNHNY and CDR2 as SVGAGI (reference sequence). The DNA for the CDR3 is TGTGCCAGCACCCCTTTTAGTTTTCAAGAGACCCAGTACTTC. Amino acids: CASTPFSFQETQYF.

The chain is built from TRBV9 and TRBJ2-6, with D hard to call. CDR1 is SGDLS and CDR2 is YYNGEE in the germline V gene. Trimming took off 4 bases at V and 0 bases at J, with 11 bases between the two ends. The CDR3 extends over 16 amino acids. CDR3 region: CASSSLKSSGANVLTF. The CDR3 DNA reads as TGTGCCAGCAGCAGCCTCAAGAGCTCTGGGGCCAACGTCCTGACTTTC.

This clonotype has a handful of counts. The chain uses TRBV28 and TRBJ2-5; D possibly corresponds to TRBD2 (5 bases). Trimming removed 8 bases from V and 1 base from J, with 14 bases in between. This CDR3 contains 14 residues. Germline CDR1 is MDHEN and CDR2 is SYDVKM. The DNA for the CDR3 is TGTGCCAGCCAGTCCACTAGTTTCCAAGAGACCCAGTACTTC. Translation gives CASQSTSFQETQYF. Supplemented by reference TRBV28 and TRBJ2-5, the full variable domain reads DVKVTQSSRYLVKRTGEKVFLECVQDMDHENMFWYRQDPGLGLRLIYFSYDVKMKEKGDIPEGYSVSREKKERFSLILESASTNQTSMYLCASQSTSFQETQYFGPGTRLLVL.

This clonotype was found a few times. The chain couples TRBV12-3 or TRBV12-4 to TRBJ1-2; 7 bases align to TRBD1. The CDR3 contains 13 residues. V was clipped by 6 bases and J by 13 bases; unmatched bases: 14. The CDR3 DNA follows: TGTGCCAGCAGCCGAGTGACAGGGCAGCTACCCACCTTC. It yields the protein CASSRVTGQLPTF.

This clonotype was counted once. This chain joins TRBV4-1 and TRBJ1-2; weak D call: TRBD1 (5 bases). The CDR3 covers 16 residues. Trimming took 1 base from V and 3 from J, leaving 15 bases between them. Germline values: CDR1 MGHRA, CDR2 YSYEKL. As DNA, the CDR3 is TGCGCCAGCAGCCAAGGCATGCTGGGGGGGTACTATGGCTACACCTTC. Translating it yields CASSQGMLGGYYGYTF.

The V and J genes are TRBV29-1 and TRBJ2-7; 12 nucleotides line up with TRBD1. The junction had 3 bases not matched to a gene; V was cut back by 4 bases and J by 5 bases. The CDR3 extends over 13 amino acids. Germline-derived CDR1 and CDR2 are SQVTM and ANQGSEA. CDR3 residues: CSVAGQGANEQYF. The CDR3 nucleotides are TGCAGCGTTGCGGGACAGGGGGCGAACGAGCAGTACTTC.

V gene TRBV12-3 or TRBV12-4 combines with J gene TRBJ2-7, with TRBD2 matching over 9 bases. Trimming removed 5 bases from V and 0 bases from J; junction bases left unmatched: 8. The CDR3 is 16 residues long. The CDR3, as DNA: TGTGCCAGCAGTCCCCGCGGGGGGGTCAGCTCCTACGAGCAGTACTTC. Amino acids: CASSPRGGVSSYEQYF.

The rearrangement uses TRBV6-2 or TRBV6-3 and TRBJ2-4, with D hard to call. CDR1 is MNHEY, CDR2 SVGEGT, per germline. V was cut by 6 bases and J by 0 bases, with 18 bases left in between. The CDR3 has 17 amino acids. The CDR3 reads CASSPRVVSLAKNIQYF. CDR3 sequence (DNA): TGTGCCAGCAGCCCTCGAGTCGTTTCGCTAGCCAAAAACATTCAGTACTTC.

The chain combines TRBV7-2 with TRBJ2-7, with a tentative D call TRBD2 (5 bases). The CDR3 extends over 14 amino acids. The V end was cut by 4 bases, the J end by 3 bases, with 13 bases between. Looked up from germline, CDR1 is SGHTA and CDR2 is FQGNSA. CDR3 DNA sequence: TGTGCCAGCAGCTATCCACTAGACCTCTACGAGCAGTACTTC. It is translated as CASSYPLDLYEQYF. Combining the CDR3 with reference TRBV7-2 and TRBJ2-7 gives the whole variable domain GAGVSQSPSNKVTEKGKDVELRCDPISGHTALYWYRQSLGQGLEFLIYFQGNSAPDKSGLPSDRFSAERTGGSVSTLTIQRTQQEDSAVYLCASSYPLDLYEQYFGPGTRLTVT.

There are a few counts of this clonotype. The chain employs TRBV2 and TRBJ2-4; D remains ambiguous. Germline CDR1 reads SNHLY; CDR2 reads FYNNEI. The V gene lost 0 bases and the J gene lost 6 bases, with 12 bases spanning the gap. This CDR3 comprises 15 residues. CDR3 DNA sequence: TGTGCCAGCAGTGAAGCGGGCGGCTTCGGAAACATTCAGTACTTC. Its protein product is CASSEAGGFGNIQYF.

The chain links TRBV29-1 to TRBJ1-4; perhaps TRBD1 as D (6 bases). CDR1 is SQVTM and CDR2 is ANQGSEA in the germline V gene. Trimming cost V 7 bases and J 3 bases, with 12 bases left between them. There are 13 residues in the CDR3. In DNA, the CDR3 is TGCAGCGCCCAACAGGGATCTAATGAAAAACTGTTTTTT. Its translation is CSAQQGSNEKLFF.